Listed below are T cell receptor beta chains from one sample, sequenced in a study of shared clonotypes between healthy human individuals. Here immunoSEQ multiplex PCR was the method, and the copy in TCRdb shows in-frame clones only, minus some. The table includes hundreds of thousands of clones, 90% to 95% detected once. Sequencing was done on a sample of naive CD8+ T cells sorted from blood. The origin of the receptors is a man in his thirties or forties in good health. CDR3s include the opening cysteine and the closing phenylalanine or tryptophan. D genes are given only for firm matches. Rows give clone size only sometimes, using once, few, many, or a class for an expanded clone.

>TRBJ2-2|NA|NA|TRBV15
TGTGCCACCAGCAGAGTTCCCCTTATTGGGAGGCCGAACACCGGGGAGCTGTTTTTT
CATSRVPLIGRPNTGELFF
>TRBJ2-7|NA|NA|TRBV27
TGTGCCAGCAGTTTAACGGGGGTGACCTACGAGCAGTACTTC
CASSLTGVTYEQYF
>TRBJ2-1|NA|NA|TRBV15
TGTGCCACCTTCGGCGGCAACAGACCCTTTAATGAGCAGTTCTTC
CATFGGNRPFNEQFF
>TRBJ2-2|NA|NA|TRBV19
TGTGCCAGTAGTATATTAGGACAGCACACCGGGGAGCTGTTTTTT
CASSILGQHTGELFF
>TRBJ2-1|TRBD2|many|TRBV19
TGTGCCAGTAGTCCCCGGGAGGGCCAAAAGGTCAATGAGCAGTTCTTC
CASSPREGQKVNEQFF
>TRBJ1-1|TRBD1|NA|TRBV7-9
TGTGCCAGCAGGCCAGGGGGGGTAAAGACTGAAGCTTTCTTT
CASRPGGVKTEAFF
>TRBJ2-2|TRBD2|NA|TRBV6-4
TGTGCCAGCAGTGAAAAAGCGGGAGACACCGGGGAGCTGTTTTTT
CASSEKAGDTGELFF
>TRBJ1-4|TRBD1|NA|TRBV7-9
TGTGCCAGCAGCCAACCGGGGACAGGGGGTGAAAAACTGTTTTTT
CASSQPGTGGEKLFF
>TRBJ2-7|TRBD1|NA|TRBV25-1
TGTGCCAGCAGTGATCCCCGGACAGGAAGCTACGAGCAGTACTTC
CASSDPRTGSYEQYF
>TRBJ1-2|NA|NA|TRBV29-1
TGCAGCGTTGAAGATTTAGGCGGTTTAAACTATGGCTACACCTTC
CSVEDLGGLNYGYTF
>TRBJ2-1|TRBD2|NA|TRBV2
TGTGCCAGCAGTAATCCAACCGGGACTAGCGGGAGTCGGTACAATGAGCAGTTCTTC
CASSNPTGTSGSRYNEQFF
>TRBJ2-7|NA|NA|TRBV27
TGTGCCAGCAGTTTAGAAGGGTTCCCCTACGAGCAGTACTTC
CASSLEGFPYEQYF
>TRBJ2-3|NA|once|TRBV2
TGTGCCAGCACGCCCCAAGTTAGAGGGGTCGTAGGACAAGATACGCAGTATTTT
CASTPQVRGVVGQDTQYF
>TRBJ2-7|TRBD1|NA|TRBV27
TGTGCCACCAAAACAGGGGTCACTTTCCACGAGCAGTACTTC
CATKTGVTFHEQYF
>TRBJ2-7|NA|NA|TRBV21-1
TGTGCCAGCAGCAAAGACGTGTCTAGCGGGAGCTACGAGCAGTACTTC
CASSKDVSSGSYEQYF
>TRBJ1-1|NA|NA|TRBV19
TGTGCCAGTAGTATAGATTCCGGGGCCCCTGTGGATTTCTTT
CASSIDSGAPVDFF
>TRBJ2-2|NA|NA|TRBV4-1
TGCGCCAGCAGCCAGGGGGAAAGGACGGGCGGGGAGCTGTTTTTT
CASSQGERTGGELFF
>TRBJ1-5|NA|NA|TRBV4-1
TGCGCCAGCAGCCATCGGAGGTTGAGCAATCAGCCCCAGCATTTT
CASSHRRLSNQPQHF
>TRBJ1-1|NA|NA|TRBV7-2
TGTGCCAGCAGCTCCACCCCCTCGGGAGGAACTGAAGCTTTCTTT
CASSSTPSGGTEAFF
>TRBJ2-1|TRBD1|NA|TRBV9
TGTGCCAGCAGGGACAGGAGAAATGAGCAGTTCTTC
CASRDRRNEQFF
>TRBJ2-7|TRBD2|NA|TRBV6-5
TGTGCCAGCAGTTACTCTGGCCTAGCGGGAGGGGAGCAGTACTTC
CASSYSGLAGGEQYF
>TRBJ2-1|NA|NA|TRBV5-8
TGTGCCAGCACCGAGGGGGTCTTCTCCTACAATGAGCAGTTCTTC
CASTEGVFSYNEQFF
>TRBJ1-2|NA|NA|TRBV5-1
TGCGCCAGCAGCTTGGGGCACAGCAACTATGGCTACACCTTC
CASSLGHSNYGYTF